The TCR beta chain described here comes from a study of cytomegalovirus exposure and HLA in healthy donors. The CDR3 runs to 15 residues. The germline V gene has CDR1 SGHRS and CDR2 YFSETQ. V lost 1 base to trimming and J lost 5 bases; unmatched junction nucleotides: 5. This clone was recorded at least ten times. This PCR relied on a set of 60 Vbeta primers and 13 Jbeta primers. As processed by the authors: An analysis that came later counted 80 million or so unique TCR beta chains, around 10 million shared. Clones were read by immunoSEQ multiplex PCR, and TCRdb kept only the in-frame ones, dropping some. V, J and clone size were drawn from that table, and D and trimming were deduced from the DNA. This table holds more than 95,000 clones, around 80% found once.

The receptor's source is a man in his thirties or forties in good health and CMV-seropositive. The chain is built from TRBV5-1 and TRBJ1-4, with 7 nucleotides matching TRBD1. The sequencing input was PBMCs. CDR3: CASSLRGTVNEKLFF. In DNA, the CDR3 is TGCGCCAGCAGCTTGAGGGGGACAGTCAATGAAAAACTGTTTTTT.